This TCR beta chain came from a study of chemoradiotherapy in HPV16-positive cancers. Method: immunoSEQ multiplex PCR; TCRdb's copy keeps in-frame clones and lacks some. The repertoire has some 5,000 clones, approximately 90% of them found once; the top ten carry 20% to 25%. The CDR3 is 16 amino acids. Trimming removed 4 bases from V and 7 bases from J; junction bases left unmatched: 12. Looked up from germline, CDR1 is SGHRS and CDR2 is YFSETQ. The chain has TRBV5-1 and TRBJ2-4, with 9 nucleotides matching TRBD2. The sequences come from blood, collected from a patient who underwent chemoradiotherapy. The receptor was derived from a human donor with HPV-associated anogenital cancer. CDR3 nucleotide sequence: TGCGCCAGCAGCGCGGGACTAGCTCGGAGGGGTAACATTCAGTACTTC. Its protein product is CASSAGLARRGNIQYF. Supplemented by reference TRBV5-1 and TRBJ2-4, the full variable domain reads KAGVTQTPRYLIKTRGQQVTLSCSPISGHRSVSWYQQTPGQGLQFLFEYFSETQRNKGNFPGRFSGRQFSNSRSEMNVSTLELGDSALYLCASSAGLARRGNIQYFGAGTRLSVL.